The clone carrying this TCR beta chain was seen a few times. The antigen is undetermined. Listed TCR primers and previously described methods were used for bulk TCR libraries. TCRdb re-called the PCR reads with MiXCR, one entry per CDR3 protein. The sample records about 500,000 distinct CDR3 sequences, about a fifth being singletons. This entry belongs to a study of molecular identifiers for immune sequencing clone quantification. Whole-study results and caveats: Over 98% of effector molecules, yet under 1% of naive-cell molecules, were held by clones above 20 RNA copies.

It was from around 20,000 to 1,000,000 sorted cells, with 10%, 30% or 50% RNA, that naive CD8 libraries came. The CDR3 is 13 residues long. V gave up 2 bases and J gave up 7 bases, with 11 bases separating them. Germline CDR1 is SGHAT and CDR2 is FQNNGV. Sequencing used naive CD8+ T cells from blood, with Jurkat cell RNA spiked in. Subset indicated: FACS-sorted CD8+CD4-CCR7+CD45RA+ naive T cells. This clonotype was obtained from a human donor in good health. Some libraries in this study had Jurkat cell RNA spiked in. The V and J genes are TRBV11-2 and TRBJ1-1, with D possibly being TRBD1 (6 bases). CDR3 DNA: TGTGCCAGCAGCTTACCAGGGGCGGGTGAAGCTTTCTTT. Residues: CASSLPGAGEAFF. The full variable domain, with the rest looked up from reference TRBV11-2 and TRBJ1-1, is EAGVAQSPRYKIIEKRQSVAFWCNPISGHATLYWYQQILGQGPKLLIQFQNNGVVDDSQLPKDRFSAERLKGVDSTLKIQPAKLEDSAVYLCASSLPGAGEAFFGQGTRLTVV.